The clone carrying this T cell receptor (beta chain) was seen many times. The antigen is not known. This sample is drawn from a study of T-cell reconstitution after alpha-beta-depleted transplantation in children. Overall study results and limits: The authors attributed T-cell counts and diversity one year after transplant mostly to newly produced T cells. Reportedly, alpha-beta T cells present about two months post-transplant originated from several hundred expanded clones of graft origin.

This CDR3 has 17 amino acids. Trimming removed 0 bases at V and 0 bases at J, with 12 bases between. Unique molecular identifiers were incorporated during preparation of the TCRbeta library. Each CDR3 protein gets one entry after TCRdb re-called the PCR reads with MiXCR. This sample has 450,000 to 600,000 distinct CDR3 sequences, with roughly 13% found just once. This receptor was identified in a male patient aged 10-17 years who had a stem cell transplant for acute myeloid leukemia, so the T cells may come from the graft donor. V gene TRBV12-3 or TRBV12-4 combines with J gene TRBJ1-5, with D possibly TRBD1 on 5 matching bases. The specimen was PBMCs, mostly from graft donor cells, collected 360 days after TCRalphabeta/CD19-depleted stem cell transplant. The CDR3 DNA reads as TGTGCCAGCAGTTTAGCCCCAGGGACGTATAGCAATCAGCCCCAGCATTTT. This codes for CASSLAPGTYSNQPQHF.